Listed here is a single T cell receptor (beta chain). The antigen remains unidentified. TCRdb's copy holds only in-frame clones and misses some; the assay was immunoSEQ multiplex PCR. The sample consists of 65,000 to 75,000 clones, roughly 95% of them appearing once. This sample was taken from a study of cytomegalovirus exposure and HLA in healthy donors. General observations from the study: The study flagged 150 to 200 TCR beta chains as cytomegalovirus-associated.

The donors were members of the validation cohort, which comprised 120 subjects and was separate from the first cohort of 666 subjects. Germline CDR1 MNHEY, CDR2 SMNVEV (reference sequence). V lost 5 bases to trimming and J lost 5 bases, with 13 bases between them. The CDR3 contains 14 residues. The J gene is TRBJ2-1, the V gene TRBV27; possibly TRBD1 for D (6 bases). The sequencing input was PBMCs. The sequence was collected from a young woman in good health and CMV-seropositive. In nucleotides, the CDR3 is TGTGCCAGCAGTCCCGGGACAAGAAACAATGAGCAGTTCTTC. Protein sequence: CASSPGTRNNEQFF.